This TCR beta chain emerged from a study of technical replicates of blood from several donors. The data were produced by immunoSEQ multiplex PCR, yet TCRdb's version contains in-frame clones alone and is incomplete. The sample comprises about 81,000 clones, approximately 94% of which are singletons, and roughly 0.4% rests with the top ten. Sequenced input: T cells isolated from PBMCs. This sequence originates from a human donor in good health.

The CDR3 DNA reads TGCAGTGGATATGTGGCAGGCCAAGCTTTCTTT. Its translation: CSGYVAGQAFF. The rearrangement links TRBV20-1 to TRBJ1-1; no firm D call. The CDR3 is 11 residues long. Germline CDR1 and CDR2: DFQATT and SNEGSKA (reference sequence). Trimming stripped 7 bases from V and 9 bases from J, with 15 bases between.